One and the same sample provided the 27 T cell receptor beta chains below, sequenced in a study of blood T cell repertoires in COVID-19. The repertoire was sequenced with immunoSEQ multiplex PCR; TCRdb's copy has only in-frame clones and lacks some. This repertoire shows about 93,000 clones, approximately 91% found once; its top ten account for approximately 5.4%. Material for sequencing was peripheral blood. The receptor source for this set is a man between 60 and 70 years old with COVID-19, enrolled during active disease.

The J gene is TRBJ1-1, the V gene TRBV29-1; 7 bases match TRBD1. The CDR3 runs to 13 residues. V shed 3 bases, J shed 1 base, and the junction held 2 bases outside the gene matches. CDR1 and CDR2 (germline): SQVTM, ANQGSEA. The CDR3 DNA is TGCAGCGTTGATAGGGGGCAGAACACTGAAGCTTTCTTT. It translates to CSVDRGQNTEAFF.

The chain links TRBV28 to TRBJ2-1; TRBD1 aligns across 7 bases. With V trimmed by 3 bases and J by 2 bases, 4 bases remained unmatched. The CDR3 loop spans 15 amino acids. Germline V gives CDR1 MDHEN, CDR2 SYDVKM. The CDR3 here is CASSLVTGAYNEQFF. The CDR3 region has the DNA TGTGCCAGCAGTTTGGTCACAGGGGCCTACAATGAGCAGTTCTTC.

This chain links TRBV4-1 with TRBJ2-2; 7 bases are a match to TRBD1. CDR1 is MGHRA and CDR2 is YSYEKL in the germline V gene. Losses at the gene ends were 1 base for V and 3 bases for J; bases not matched to a gene: 8. The CDR3 is 17 residues long. The CDR3 DNA sequence: TGCGCCAGCAGCCAAGCACAGGGGCGCGATTACACCGGGGAGCTGTTTTTT. Translation gives CASSQAQGRDYTGELFF.

This chain connects TRBV15 to TRBJ1-6, with no clear D. Germline CDR1 LNHNV, CDR2 YYDKDF (reference sequence). Trimming shortened V by 3 bases and J by 4 bases, and 4 bases separated the two germline ends. The length of the CDR3 is 13 residues. The CDR3 here is CATSRAYNSPLHF. The DNA of the CDR3 is TGTGCCACCAGCAGGGCTTATAATTCACCCCTCCACTTT. The variable domain in full, completed from reference TRBV15 and TRBJ1-6, reads DAMVIQNPRYQVTQFGKPVTLSCSQTLNHNVMYWYQQKSSQAPKLLFHYYDKDFNNEADTPDNFQSRRPNTSFCFLDIRSPGLGDTAMYLCATSRAYNSPLHFGNGTRLTVT.

This chain uses TRBV9 with TRBJ2-3, with TRBD2 matching 8 bases. The trim removed 0 bases at V and 2 bases at J, leaving 5 bases unmatched. The CDR3 length is 16 residues. Germline V gene lookup returns CDR1 SGDLS and CDR2 YYNGEE. The chain's CDR3 is CASSVGLAGFTDTQYF. The CDR3 region has the DNA TGTGCCAGCAGCGTAGGTCTAGCGGGCTTCACAGATACGCAGTATTTT.

The chain recombines TRBV11-2 with TRBJ2-2; 11 bases agree with TRBD1. V shed 6 bases and J 6 bases; nucleotides not matched to a gene: 3. Germline V gives CDR1 SGHAT, CDR2 FQNNGV. The CDR3 is 14 residues long. The chain's CDR3 is CASRPGQGAGELFF. The CDR3, as DNA: TGTGCCAGCAGGCCGGGACAGGGGGCCGGGGAGCTGTTTTTT.

This clone was observed a handful of times. This chain links TRBV10-2 with TRBJ2-1; possibly TRBD1 for D (6 bases). Germline lookup yields CDR1 WSHSY and CDR2 SAAADI. This CDR3 is built from 16 residues. Trimming cost V 0 bases and J 10 bases, with 19 bases left between them. CDR3 amino acids: CASSESGGTPRKEQFF. The DNA of the CDR3 is TGCGCCAGCAGTGAGTCAGGTGGGACACCCCGAAAGGAGCAGTTCTTC.

The chain carries TRBV27 and TRBJ2-7, with 9 bases matching TRBD1. V trimming: 4 bases; J trimming: 2 bases; junction bases outside the gene matches: 6. The CDR3 covers 15 residues. Germline CDR1 MNHEY, CDR2 SMNVEV (reference sequence). The CDR3 bases are TGTGCCAGCAGTTCCCGGGACAGGGTTACCTACGAGCAGTACTTC. Residues: CASSSRDRVTYEQYF.

This clone appeared many times. The V call is TRBV2, the J call TRBJ1-1; 7 positions match TRBD1. The ends lost 6 bases at V and 3 bases at J; junction bases unmatched: 10. Per the germline V gene, CDR1 is SNHLY and CDR2 is FYNNEI. There are 15 residues in the CDR3. The CDR3 DNA sequence: TGTGCCAGCAGCGACACGGACAGGCCTTACACTGAAGCTTTCTTT. This translates into CASSDTDRPYTEAFF. The full variable domain, its missing parts supplied by reference TRBV2 and TRBJ1-1, is EPEVTQTPSHQVTQMGQEVILRCVPISNHLYFYWYRQILGQKVEFLVSFYNNEISEKSEIFDDQFSVERPDGSNFTLKIRSTKLEDSAMYFCASSDTDRPYTEAFFGQGTRLTVV.

This clone was picked up one time. The CDR3 loop is CASSQGREGVRQFF. DNA of the CDR3: TGTGCCAGCAGCCAAGGAAGGGAAGGGGTCCGGCAGTTCTTC. The chain combines TRBV4-2 with TRBJ2-1, with D possibly being TRBD1 (5 bases). V was trimmed by 1 base and J by 12 bases, leaving 16 bases between them. The V gene's germline CDR1 is LGHNA and CDR2 YNFKEQ. The CDR3 length is 14 residues.

The chain joins TRBV6-4 to TRBJ2-3; possible D gene TRBD1, 5 bases. CDR3 length equals 15 residues. Deletions cut 2 bases from V and 3 bases from J, with 12 bases between. From germline, CDR1 is MRHNA and CDR2 SNTAGT. Here the CDR3 reads CASSDVGHPTDTQYF. The CDR3 DNA sequence: TGTGCCAGCAGTGACGTCGGACACCCTACAGATACGCAGTATTTT.

V usage is TRBV21-1 and J usage is TRBJ2-7; TRBD1 is taken as the D call from the table, unchecked against the DNA. TRBV21-1 is flagged as a pseudogene. The CDR3 is 13 residues long. The CDR3 DNA reads TGTGCCAGCAGCAAAGTAACAGATTACGAGCAGTACTTC. It codes for CASSKVTDYEQYF.

The chain links TRBV19 to TRBJ1-2; 8 bases are a match to TRBD1. With 4 bases clipped from V and 3 bases from J, the junction kept 10 bases outside the gene matches. This CDR3 comprises 16 residues. Per germline, CDR1 LNHDA and CDR2 SQIVND (reference sequence). The CDR3 bases are TGTGCCAGTAGTACCATTCGCGGGACAGGAGACTATGGCTACACCTTC. Its protein product is CASSTIRGTGDYGYTF.

The V and J genes are TRBV14 and TRBJ2-1, with 7 nucleotides matching TRBD1. Germline CDR1 is SGHDN and CDR2 is FVKESK. The CDR3 is 13 amino acids. V gave up 4 bases and J gave up 5 bases; unmatched junction bases: 2. CDR3 sequence (DNA): TGTGCCAGCAGCCTAGGGACAGACAATGAGCAGTTCTTC. Translating gives CASSLGTDNEQFF.

In DNA, the CDR3 is TGTGCCAGCAGTTTATCGAGCCAGGGGGTAGGAACCGGGGAGCTGTTTTTT. Amino acid sequence: CASSLSSQGVGTGELFF. This chain links TRBV27 with TRBJ2-2; 7 bases are a match to TRBD1. The CDR3 is 17 residues long. CDR1 and CDR2 from the germline V gene are MNHEY and SMNVEV (reference sequence). Trimming removed 0 bases from V and 5 bases from J; junction bases left unmatched: 9.

In its sample, this clone was seen a few times. The chain links TRBV7-2 to TRBJ2-7; TRBD2 agrees at 13 bases. Germline V gene lookup returns CDR1 SGHTA and CDR2 FQGNSA. The CDR3 covers 15 residues. With V trimmed by 4 bases and J by 5 bases, 5 bases remained unmatched. The CDR3 loop reads CASSSGLAGVNEQYF. The CDR3 coding sequence is TGTGCCAGCAGCTCCGGACTAGCGGGAGTCAACGAGCAGTACTTC.

This chain links TRBV2 with TRBJ2-1; TRBD2 aligns across 10 bases. Germline assignment: CDR1 SNHLY and CDR2 FYNNEI. The CDR3 runs 16 residues. Trimming removed 7 bases from V and 3 bases from J; junction bases left unmatched: 9. The CDR3 coding sequence is TGTGCCAGCACTGGAAACCGACTAGCGGGCTACAATGAGCAGTTCTTC. It specifies CASTGNRLAGYNEQFF.

The rearrangement joins TRBV2 to TRBJ2-4, with no clear D. There are 15 residues in the CDR3. The germline V gene encodes CDR1 SNHLY and CDR2 FYNNEI. With 3 bases removed from V and 0 bases from J, the gap between germline ends came to 9 bases. This CDR3 reads CASSDTVLAKNIQYF. In DNA form, the CDR3 reads TGTGCCAGCAGTGACACAGTCCTAGCCAAAAACATTCAGTACTTC.

The CDR3 nucleotides read TGTGCCAGCAGTCAAGGGGCGGTGGAAAAACTGTTTTTT. This sequence encodes CASSQGAVEKLFF. The V gene is TRBV28, the J gene TRBJ1-4, with a weak D call TRBD1 (5 bases). The CDR3 has 13 residues. Germline V gene data show CDR1 as MDHEN and CDR2 as SYDVKM. Trimming stripped 5 bases from V and 8 bases from J, with 12 bases between.

The V gene is TRBV6-5, the J gene TRBJ2-3; tentative D call: TRBD2 (5 bases). The CDR3 has 15 amino acids. V lost 2 bases and J lost 6, with 15 bases in between. Germline V gives CDR1 MNHEY, CDR2 SVGAGI. CDR3 in DNA: TGTGCCAGCAGTTACCGGGATCCGGAGGTGGATACGCAGTATTTT. It specifies CASSYRDPEVDTQYF.

Worth noting for this clone: One junction end disagrees with the germline gene, perhaps due to a read error. This chain links TRBV20-1 with TRBJ2-4; perhaps TRBD2 as D (6 bases). CDR1 is DFQATT and CDR2 is SNEGSKA in the germline V gene (reference sequence). This CDR3 contains 9 residues. This CDR3 is CSANRNGGF. CDR3 DNA sequence: TGCAGTGCTAACAGAAACGGGGGCTTC.

V is TRBV9 and J is TRBJ2-1; 8 nucleotides match TRBD2. From germline, CDR1 is SGDLS and CDR2 YYNGEE. After removal of 0 bases from V and 7 bases from J, the junction contained 12 bases not matched to a gene. The CDR3 is 17 amino acids. DNA for the CDR3: TGTGCCAGCAGCGTAGACACGGGAGGGCCCCAGGGGAATGAGCAGTTCTTC. This encodes CASSVDTGGPQGNEQFF.

The J gene is TRBJ1-5, the V gene TRBV19; unclear D gene. The CDR3 extends over 12 amino acids. Per germline, CDR1 LNHDA and CDR2 SQIVND (reference sequence). Deletions cut 2 bases from V and 7 bases from J, with 6 bases between. Written as DNA, the CDR3 is TGTGCCAGTAGTATATTGGGCCAGCCCCAGCATTTT. Translating gives CASSILGQPQHF.

The chain links TRBV5-4 to TRBJ2-1, with 10 bases identical to TRBD1. Germline V lookup: CDR1 SGHNT, CDR2 YYREEE (reference sequence). J gave up 6 bases and V 4 bases, and 10 bases lay outside the gene matches. The CDR3 contains 16 residues. This CDR3 is CASSRNLDRGGNEQFF. CDR3 DNA sequence: TGTGCCAGCAGCCGTAATTTGGACAGGGGGGGCAATGAGCAGTTCTTC. Filled out from reference TRBV5-4 and TRBJ2-1, the complete variable domain reads ETGVTQSPTHLIKTRGQQVTLRCSSQSGHNTVSWYQQALGQGPQFIFQYYREEENGRGNFPPRFSGLQFPNYSSELNVNALELDDSALYLCASSRNLDRGGNEQFFGPGTRLTVL.

The chain has TRBV7-2 and TRBJ1-5, with D perhaps TRBD1 (6 bases). Between the trimmed V and J ends, which lost 1 base and 0 bases, there was a span of 16 bases. This CDR3 region has 18 residues. The V gene's germline CDR1 is SGHTA and CDR2 FQGNSA. CDR3 in amino acids: CASSLGELRGYSNQPQHF. CDR3 bases: TGTGCCAGCAGCTTAGGGGAATTGAGGGGGTATAGCAATCAGCCCCAGCATTTT.

The rearrangement links TRBV5-1 to TRBJ2-7; TRBD1 might be the D (5 bases). Trimming cost V 0 bases and J 3 bases, with 16 bases left between them. Germline V gene lookup returns CDR1 SGHRS and CDR2 YFSETQ. The CDR3 runs 16 residues. CDR3 amino acids: CASSLEGSGQGYEQYF. CDR3 DNA sequence: TGCGCCAGCAGCTTGGAAGGCAGTGGCCAGGGCTACGAGCAGTACTTC.

This clone was detected a few times. The CDR3 is CAISTGGYQPQHF. The CDR3 coding sequence is TGTGCCATTTCAACAGGGGGCTATCAGCCCCAGCATTTT. The chain recombines TRBV19 with TRBJ1-5; 9 bases align to TRBD1. V lost 10 bases and J lost 5; bases outside the gene matches: 6. Looked up from germline, CDR1 is LNHDA and CDR2 is SQIVND (reference sequence). The CDR3 covers 13 residues.